The 26 T cell receptor beta chains listed next were all sequenced from one sample in a study of OX40 agonist ivuxolimab in advanced cancers. Library preparation was by the immunoSEQ multiplex PCR assay. Not all clones reach the TCRdb copy of this immuneACCESS table, which keeps in-frame sequences only. Checked studies attribute under half of the gap to unresolved V genes and leave the rest unexplained. The sample records tens of thousands of clones, approximately 80% of which are singletons. Clones ranked in the top ten supply under 7% of the sample. Source: CD4+ or CD8+ T cells sorted from blood, taken in a trial of the OX40 agonist ivuxolimab. Source of these receptors: an adult with an advanced solid tumor such as melanoma, head and neck, liver or kidney cancer.

The rearrangement links TRBV29-1 to TRBJ1-1, with a possible D match to TRBD1 (5 bases). CDR1 and CDR2 (germline): SQVTM, ANQGSEA. The V end was cut by 4 bases, the J end by 5 bases, with 14 bases between. The CDR3 contains 13 residues. The CDR3 spells CSVVGRVRTEAFF. The DNA of the CDR3 is TGCAGCGTTGTTGGCAGGGTGAGGACTGAAGCTTTCTTT.

The chain is built from TRBV29-1 and TRBJ2-7; D perhaps matches TRBD2 (6 bases). Germline assignment: CDR1 SQVTM and CDR2 ANQGSEA. The CDR3 is 14 amino acids. V was clipped by 6 bases and J by 3 bases, with 18 bases between them. CDR3 bases: TGCAGCGTCAATAGACTAGACGGGGGCTACGAGCAGTACTTC. Translation gives CSVNRLDGGYEQYF.

This clone has more than one count but fewer than ten. This chain joins TRBV30 and TRBJ1-1; D remains unclear. The CDR3 is 13 residues long. The V gene lost 3 bases and the J gene lost 7 bases, with 15 bases spanning the gap. Germline values: CDR1 GTSNPN, CDR2 SVGIG (reference sequence). The CDR3: CAWRTIRRFEAFF. In DNA form, the CDR3 reads TGTGCCTGGAGGACGATCAGGAGGTTTGAAGCTTTCTTT.

V gene TRBV19 combines with J gene TRBJ2-3; D not resolved. This CDR3 is 13 amino acids long. With 2 bases removed from V and 4 bases from J, the gap between germline ends came to 7 bases. In germline, CDR1 is LNHDA, CDR2 SQIVND (reference sequence). CDR3 sequence reads: CASSILSADTQYF. The CDR3 nucleotides are TGTGCCAGTAGTATATTATCCGCAGATACGCAGTATTTT.

This clone turned up a few times. The J gene is TRBJ2-3, the V gene TRBV2; D perhaps matches TRBD2 (6 bases). Germline CDR1 is SNHLY and CDR2 is FYNNEI. Trimming cost V 8 bases and J 2 bases, with 17 bases left between them. This CDR3 is built from 15 residues. Here the CDR3 reads CASEPFGSTTDTQYF. CDR3 DNA: TGTGCCAGCGAACCGTTCGGGAGCACCACAGATACGCAGTATTTT.

V usage is TRBV19 and J usage is TRBJ2-3; weak D call: TRBD2 (6 bases). CDR3 length: 16 amino acids. Germline V gives CDR1 LNHDA, CDR2 SQIVND (reference sequence). Trimming took off 6 bases at V and 3 bases at J, with 19 bases between the two ends. The CDR3 spells CASSYTGTSGTDTQYF. Here the CDR3 DNA reads TGTGCCAGTAGCTATACCGGGACTTCGGGGACAGATACGCAGTATTTT.

This clone was recorded once. The chain links TRBV11-3 to TRBJ1-2; maybe TRBD1 (5 bases). Germline-derived CDR1 and CDR2 are SGHNT and YENEEA. V was cut by 5 bases and J by 6 bases, with 16 bases left in between. CDR3 size: 14 residues. CDR3 amino acids: CASSPTRGAHGYTF. The CDR3 DNA reads as TGTGCCAGCAGCCCTACTAGGGGAGCCCATGGCTACACCTTC.

This clone was picked up one time. The chain joins TRBV10-2 to TRBJ2-1; TRBD1 matches at 9 bases. J was trimmed by 8 bases and V by 3 bases; bases with no gene match: 8. The CDR3 loop spans 15 amino acids. Per the germline V gene, CDR1 is WSHSY and CDR2 is SAAADI. This CDR3 is CASSDGTGSSDEQFF. The CDR3 coding sequence is TGCGCCAGCAGTGATGGGACAGGGAGTTCCGATGAGCAGTTCTTC.

This sequence joins TRBV7-2 and TRBJ2-2; 11 bases are a match to TRBD2. The germline V gene has CDR1 SGHTA and CDR2 FQGNSA. The CDR3 length is 16 residues. V was pared by 6 bases and J by 6 bases, with 9 bases of the junction left unmatched. This CDR3 reads CASRSSGRAAAGELFF. The CDR3 nucleotides read TGTGCCAGCAGGAGTAGCGGGAGGGCCGCGGCCGGGGAGCTGTTTTTT.

The rearrangement links TRBV29-1 to TRBJ2-1; D is unclear. Germline assignment: CDR1 SQVTM and CDR2 ANQGSEA. The germline V and J ends were trimmed by 4 bases and 12 bases, with 10 bases remaining between them. The CDR3 sequence is 10 residues long. Written as DNA, the CDR3 is TGCAGCGTTGCTCAGCCAGGGCAGTTCTTC. This encodes CSVAQPGQFF.

The chain joins TRBV20-1 to TRBJ1-1; a weak D match, TRBD1 (5 bases). The germline gives CDR1 DFQATT, CDR2 SNEGSKA (reference sequence). V lost 1 base and J lost 10, with 7 bases in between. This CDR3 comprises 10 residues. In DNA form, the CDR3 reads TGCAGTGCTAGAGTGGGGGGAGCTTTCTTT. Protein: CSARVGGAFF.

V is TRBV25-1 and J is TRBJ2-4, with TRBD2 matching over 7 bases. The CDR3 is 12 amino acids. CDR1 and CDR2 (germline): MGHDK, SYGVNS. V lost 10 bases to trimming and J lost 9 bases; unmatched junction nucleotides: 9. The DNA for the CDR3 is TGTGCCACATTTAGCGGGCAGGGCATTCAGTACTTC. This encodes CATFSGQGIQYF.

The CDR3 here is CASSPQGAQETQYF. The DNA of the CDR3 is TGTGCCAGTAGTCCCCAGGGGGCCCAAGAGACCCAGTACTTC. The chain carries TRBV19 and TRBJ2-5, with 8 bases aligning to TRBD1. The CDR3 totals 14 residues. V was clipped by 5 bases and J by 1 base; unmatched bases: 3. CDR1 LNHDA and CDR2 SQIVND come from the germline V gene (reference sequence).

The CDR3 loop is CASSSGGSNQPQHF. The CDR3 DNA reads as TGTGCCAGCAGTTCCGGGGGTAGCAATCAGCCCCAGCATTTT. The chain has TRBV2 and TRBJ1-5, with D possibly being TRBD1 (5 bases). Germline V gene data show CDR1 as SNHLY and CDR2 as FYNNEI. Trimming cost V 5 bases and J 0 bases, with 8 bases left between them. This CDR3 spans 14 amino acids.

The chain couples TRBV4-3 to TRBJ2-1, with a tentative D call TRBD2 (6 bases). V was trimmed by 4 bases and J by 5 bases, leaving 15 bases between them. Germline V gene sequence: CDR1 LGHNA, CDR2 YSLEER. The CDR3 loop spans 15 amino acids. The DNA of the CDR3 is TGCGCCAGCAGCCGGACCGGGACTTATAACAATGAGCAGTTCTTC. Its protein product is CASSRTGTYNNEQFF.

The sample holds a few counts of this clone. The chain employs TRBV11-2 and TRBJ2-7, with TRBD1 identical over 7 bases. This CDR3 has 16 amino acids. With V trimmed by 5 bases and J by 1 base, 11 bases remained unmatched. Germline V gene sequence: CDR1 SGHAT, CDR2 FQNNGV. The CDR3 coding sequence is TGTGCCAGCAGCCCGGCAGGGGGAACTTCATCCTACGAGCAGTACTTC. The encoded protein is CASSPAGGTSSYEQYF. The variable domain in full, with the rest retrieved from reference TRBV11-2 and TRBJ2-7, is EAGVAQSPRYKIIEKRQSVAFWCNPISGHATLYWYQQILGQGPKLLIQFQNNGVVDDSQLPKDRFSAERLKGVDSTLKIQPAKLEDSAVYLCASSPAGGTSSYEQYFGPGTRLTVT.

This chain joins TRBV10-3 and TRBJ2-7; TRBD1 agrees at 8 bases. CDR1 ENHRY and CDR2 SYGVKD come from the germline V gene. The ends lost 4 bases at V and 6 bases at J; junction bases unmatched: 5. This CDR3 comprises 13 residues. CDR3 residues: CAISGTQGAEQYF. The CDR3 DNA sequence: TGTGCCATCAGTGGGACCCAGGGGGCCGAGCAGTACTTC.

V and J are TRBV9 and TRBJ2-3; D may be TRBD1 (6 bases). The V gene lost 0 bases and the J gene lost 4 bases, with 9 bases spanning the gap. The V gene's germline CDR1 is SGDLS and CDR2 YYNGEE. The CDR3 totals 14 residues. CDR3 nucleotides: TGTGCCAGCAGCGTAGCTCCAGGGGCAGATACGCAGTATTTT. This codes for CASSVAPGADTQYF. Full variable domain (outside the CDR3, taken from reference TRBV9 and TRBJ2-3): DSGVTQTPKHLITATGQRVTLRCSPRSGDLSVYWYQQSLDQGLQFLIQYYNGEERAKGNILERFSAQQFPDLHSELNLSSLELGDSALYFCASSVAPGADTQYFGPGTRLTVL.

V and J are TRBV6-1 and TRBJ2-7; the match to TRBD1 covers 7 bases. The V segment lost 7 bases and the J segment 0 bases; nucleotides outside the gene matches: 6. The germline V gene encodes CDR1 MNHNS and CDR2 SASEGT. This CDR3 is built from 14 residues. CDR3: CASNHRGSSYEQYF. In nucleotides, the CDR3 is TGTGCCAGCAATCACAGGGGAAGCTCCTACGAGCAGTACTTC.

This chain joins TRBV5-5 and TRBJ1-3, with no clear D. V was clipped by 4 bases and J by 2 bases, with 7 bases between them. CDR3 size: 13 residues. The germline V gene encodes CDR1 SGHKS and CDR2 YYEKEE (reference sequence). The DNA for the CDR3 is TGTGCCAGCAGCCTTGTTCCTGGAAACACCATATATTTT. Residues: CASSLVPGNTIYF.

V and J are TRBV6-5 and TRBJ2-1; TRBD2 matches 9 bases. The CDR3 spans 14 residues. The J segment lost 7 bases and the V segment lost 2 bases, leaving 3 bases of the junction unmatched. Germline V gene data show CDR1 as MNHEY and CDR2 as SVGAGI. The CDR3 reads CASSYGLAGNEQFF. The DNA for the CDR3 is TGTGCCAGCAGTTACGGGCTAGCGGGAAATGAGCAGTTCTTC.

This chain joins TRBV19 and TRBJ1-1, with D possibly matching TRBD1 (5 bases). Germline CDR1 and CDR2: LNHDA and SQIVND (reference sequence). CDR3 length: 13 residues. Between the trimmed V and J ends, which lost 6 bases and 4 bases, there was a span of 12 bases. Here the CDR3 reads CASSQEGTTEAFF. CDR3 sequence (DNA): TGTGCCAGTAGCCAGGAGGGGACCACTGAAGCTTTCTTT.

The V and J genes are TRBV5-6 and TRBJ2-7; D remains ambiguous. Germline lookup yields CDR1 SGHDT and CDR2 YYEEEE. Deletions cut 5 bases from V and 3 bases from J, with 12 bases between. The CDR3 runs to 13 residues. CDR3 DNA: TGTGCCAGCAGTTCCGGGCCAGTCTACGAGCAGTACTTC. As protein: CASSSGPVYEQYF.

The chain joins TRBV30 to TRBJ1-6; D possibly corresponds to TRBD1 (6 bases). Trimming stripped 2 bases from V and 7 bases from J, with 12 bases between. Germline CDR1 GTSNPN, CDR2 SVGIG (reference sequence). This CDR3 is built from 14 residues. The CDR3 DNA reads TGTGCCTGGAGTCAAGGGACACGAAATTCACCCCTCCACTTT. Translation: CAWSQGTRNSPLHF.

The J gene is TRBJ2-5, the V gene TRBV2; D might be TRBD1 (6 bases). The germline V gene has CDR1 SNHLY and CDR2 FYNNEI. The CDR3 runs to 15 residues. V gave up 5 bases and J gave up 5 bases, with 18 bases separating them. Here the CDR3 reads CASSTSQGYGETQYF. CDR3 nucleotides: TGTGCCAGCAGTACTTCACAGGGCTATGGGGAGACCCAGTACTTC.

The chain links TRBV6-1 to TRBJ2-3; 10 bases agree with TRBD2. The V gene's germline CDR1 is MNHNS and CDR2 SASEGT. CDR3 length: 14 amino acids. V lost 6 bases and J lost 5; bases outside the gene matches: 5. Here the CDR3 reads CASRLAGVKDTQYF. Here the CDR3 DNA reads TGTGCCAGCAGGCTAGCGGGAGTTAAAGATACGCAGTATTTT.